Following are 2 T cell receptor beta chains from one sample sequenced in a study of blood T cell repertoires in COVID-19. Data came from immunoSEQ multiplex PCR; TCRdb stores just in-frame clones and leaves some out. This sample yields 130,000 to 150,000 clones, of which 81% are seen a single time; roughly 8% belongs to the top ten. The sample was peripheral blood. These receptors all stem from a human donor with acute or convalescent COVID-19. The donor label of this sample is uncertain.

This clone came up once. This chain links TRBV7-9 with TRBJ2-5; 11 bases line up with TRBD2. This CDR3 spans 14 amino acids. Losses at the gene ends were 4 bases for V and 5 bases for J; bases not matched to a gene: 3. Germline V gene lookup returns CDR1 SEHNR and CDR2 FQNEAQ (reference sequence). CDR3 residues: CASSYSGGDETQYF. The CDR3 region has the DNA TGTGCCAGCAGCTATAGCGGGGGGGATGAGACCCAGTACTTC. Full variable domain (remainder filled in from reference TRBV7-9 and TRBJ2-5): DTGVSQNPRHKITKRGQNVTFRCDPISEHNRLYWYRQTLGQGPEFLTYFQNEAQLEKSRLLSDRFSAERPKGSFSTLEIQRTEQGDSAMYLCASSYSGGDETQYFGPGTRLLVL.

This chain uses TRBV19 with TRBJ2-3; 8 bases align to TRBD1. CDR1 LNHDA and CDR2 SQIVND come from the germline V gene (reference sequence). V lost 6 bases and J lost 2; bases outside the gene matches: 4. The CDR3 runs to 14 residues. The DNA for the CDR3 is TGTGCCAGTAGGAGGACAGGGAACACAGATACGCAGTATTTT. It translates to CASRRTGNTDTQYF.